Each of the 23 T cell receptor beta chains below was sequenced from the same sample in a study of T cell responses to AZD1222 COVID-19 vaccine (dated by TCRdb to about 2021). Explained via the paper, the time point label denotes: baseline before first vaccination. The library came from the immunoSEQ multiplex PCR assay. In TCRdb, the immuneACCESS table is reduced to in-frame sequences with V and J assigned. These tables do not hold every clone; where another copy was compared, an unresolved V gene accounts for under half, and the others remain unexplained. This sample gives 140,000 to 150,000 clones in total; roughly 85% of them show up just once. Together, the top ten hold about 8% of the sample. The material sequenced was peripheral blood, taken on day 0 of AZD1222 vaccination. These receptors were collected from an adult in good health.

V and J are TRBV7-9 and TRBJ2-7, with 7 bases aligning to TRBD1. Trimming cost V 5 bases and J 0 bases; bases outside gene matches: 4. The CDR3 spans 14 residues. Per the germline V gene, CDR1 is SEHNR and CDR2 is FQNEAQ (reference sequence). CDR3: CASSPGQSSYEQYF. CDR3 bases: TGTGCCAGCAGCCCGGGACAGAGCTCCTACGAGCAGTACTTC.

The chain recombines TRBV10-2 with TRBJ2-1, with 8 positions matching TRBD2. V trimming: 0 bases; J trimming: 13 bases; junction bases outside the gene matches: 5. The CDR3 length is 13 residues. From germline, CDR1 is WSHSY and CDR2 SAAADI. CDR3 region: CASSESLAGGQFF. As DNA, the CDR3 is TGCGCCAGCAGTGAGTCTTTGGCGGGGGGACAGTTCTTC.

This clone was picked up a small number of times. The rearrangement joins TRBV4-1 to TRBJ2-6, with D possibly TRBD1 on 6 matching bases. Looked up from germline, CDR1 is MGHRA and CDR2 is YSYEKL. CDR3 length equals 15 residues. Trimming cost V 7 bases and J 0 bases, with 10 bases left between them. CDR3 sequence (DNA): TGCGCCAGCAACAGGGAGATCTCTGGGGCCAACGTCCTGACTTTC. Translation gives CASNREISGANVLTF.

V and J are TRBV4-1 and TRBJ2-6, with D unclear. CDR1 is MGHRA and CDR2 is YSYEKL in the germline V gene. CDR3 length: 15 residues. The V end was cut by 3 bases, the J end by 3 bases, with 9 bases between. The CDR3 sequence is CASSHDISGANVLTF. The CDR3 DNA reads TGCGCCAGCAGCCATGACATAAGTGGGGCCAACGTCCTGACTTTC.

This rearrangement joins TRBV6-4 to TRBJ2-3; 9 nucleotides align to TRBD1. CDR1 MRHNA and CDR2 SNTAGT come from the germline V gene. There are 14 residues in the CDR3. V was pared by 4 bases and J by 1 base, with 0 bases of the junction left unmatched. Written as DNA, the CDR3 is TGTGCCAGCAGTGGGACAGGGGGCACAGATACGCAGTATTTT. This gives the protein CASSGTGGTDTQYF.

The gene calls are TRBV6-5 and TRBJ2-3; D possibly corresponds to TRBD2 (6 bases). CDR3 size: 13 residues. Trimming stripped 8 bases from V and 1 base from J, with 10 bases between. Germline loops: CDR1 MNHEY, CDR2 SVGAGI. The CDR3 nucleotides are TGTGCCAGCCGGAGGGCAGGCACAGATACGCAGTATTTT. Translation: CASRRAGTDTQYF.

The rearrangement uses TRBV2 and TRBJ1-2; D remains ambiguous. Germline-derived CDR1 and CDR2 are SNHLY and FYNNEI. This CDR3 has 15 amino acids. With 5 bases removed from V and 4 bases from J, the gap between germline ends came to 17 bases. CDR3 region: CASSQIRTHTYGYTF. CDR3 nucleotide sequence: TGTGCCAGCAGTCAGATTAGGACTCATACCTATGGCTACACCTTC.

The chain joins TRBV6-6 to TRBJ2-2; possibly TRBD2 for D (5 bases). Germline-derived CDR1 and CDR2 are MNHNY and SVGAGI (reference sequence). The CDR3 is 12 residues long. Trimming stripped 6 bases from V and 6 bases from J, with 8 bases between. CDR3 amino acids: CASRDGAGELFF. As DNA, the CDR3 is TGTGCCAGCAGGGACGGGGCCGGGGAGCTGTTTTTT.

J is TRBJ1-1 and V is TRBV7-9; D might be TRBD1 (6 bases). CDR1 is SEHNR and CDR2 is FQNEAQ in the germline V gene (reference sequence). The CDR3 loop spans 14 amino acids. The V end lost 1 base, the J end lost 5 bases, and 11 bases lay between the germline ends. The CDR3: CASSLVGAETEAFF. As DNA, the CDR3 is TGTGCCAGCAGCTTAGTGGGGGCCGAGACTGAAGCTTTCTTT. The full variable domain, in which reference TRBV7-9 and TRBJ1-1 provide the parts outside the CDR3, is DTGVSQNPRHKITKRGQNVTFRCDPISEHNRLYWYRQTLGQGPEFLTYFQNEAQLEKSRLLSDRFSAERPKGSFSTLEIQRTEQGDSAMYLCASSLVGAETEAFFGQGTRLTVV.

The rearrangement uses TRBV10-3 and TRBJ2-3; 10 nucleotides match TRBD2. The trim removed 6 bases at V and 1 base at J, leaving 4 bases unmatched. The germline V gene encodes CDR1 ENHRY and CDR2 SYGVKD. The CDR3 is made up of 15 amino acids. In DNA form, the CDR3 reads TGTGCCATCAGCTCCACTAGCGGGGGCACAGATACGCAGTATTTT. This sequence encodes CAISSTSGGTDTQYF.

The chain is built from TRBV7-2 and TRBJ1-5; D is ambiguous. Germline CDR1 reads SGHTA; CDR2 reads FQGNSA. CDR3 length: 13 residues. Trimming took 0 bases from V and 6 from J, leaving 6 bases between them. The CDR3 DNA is TGTGCCAGCAGCTTAGCAATTAGTCAGCCCCAGCATTTT. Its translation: CASSLAISQPQHF.

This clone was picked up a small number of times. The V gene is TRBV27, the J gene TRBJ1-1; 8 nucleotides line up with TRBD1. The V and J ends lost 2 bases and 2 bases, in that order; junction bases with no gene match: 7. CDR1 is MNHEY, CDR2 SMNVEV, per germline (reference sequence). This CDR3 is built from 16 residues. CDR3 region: CASSLLPGTGNTEAFF. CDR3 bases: TGTGCCAGCAGTTTACTCCCCGGGACAGGAAACACTGAAGCTTTCTTT.

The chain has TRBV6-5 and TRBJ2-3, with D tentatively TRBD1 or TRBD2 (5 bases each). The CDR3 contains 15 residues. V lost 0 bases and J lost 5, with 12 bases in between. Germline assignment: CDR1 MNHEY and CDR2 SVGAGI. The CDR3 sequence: CASSYSGARGDTQYF. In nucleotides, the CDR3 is TGTGCCAGCAGTTACTCGGGAGCAAGGGGAGATACGCAGTATTTT.

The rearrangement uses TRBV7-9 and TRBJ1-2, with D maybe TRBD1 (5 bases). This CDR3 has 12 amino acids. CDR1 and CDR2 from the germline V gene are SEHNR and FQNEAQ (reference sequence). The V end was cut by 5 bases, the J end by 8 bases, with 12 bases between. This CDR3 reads CASSPRALGYTF. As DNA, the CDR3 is TGTGCCAGCAGCCCCAGGGCCCTCGGCTACACCTTC.

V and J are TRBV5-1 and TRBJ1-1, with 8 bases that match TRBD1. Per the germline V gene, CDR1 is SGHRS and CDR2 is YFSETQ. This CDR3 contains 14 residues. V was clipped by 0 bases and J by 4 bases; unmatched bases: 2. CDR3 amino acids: CASSLGQGTTEAFF. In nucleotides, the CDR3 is TGCGCCAGCAGCTTGGGACAGGGGACCACTGAAGCTTTCTTT.

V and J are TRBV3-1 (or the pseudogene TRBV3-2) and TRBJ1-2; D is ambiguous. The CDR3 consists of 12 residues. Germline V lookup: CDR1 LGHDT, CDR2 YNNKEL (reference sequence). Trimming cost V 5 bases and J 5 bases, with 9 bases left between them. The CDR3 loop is CASSGTGYGYTF. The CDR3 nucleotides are TGTGCCAGCAGCGGCACCGGGTATGGCTACACCTTC.

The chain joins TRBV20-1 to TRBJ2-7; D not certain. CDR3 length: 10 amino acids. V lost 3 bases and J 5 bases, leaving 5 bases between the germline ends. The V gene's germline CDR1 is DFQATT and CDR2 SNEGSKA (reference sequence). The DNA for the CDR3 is TGCAGTGCTAGGGAGAACGAGCAGTACTTC. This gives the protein CSARENEQYF.

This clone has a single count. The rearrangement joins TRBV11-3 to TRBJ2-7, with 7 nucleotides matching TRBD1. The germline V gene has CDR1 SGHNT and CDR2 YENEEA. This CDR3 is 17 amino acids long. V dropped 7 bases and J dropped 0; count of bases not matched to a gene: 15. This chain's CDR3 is CASIEVDRTGHSYEQYF. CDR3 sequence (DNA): TGTGCCAGCATCGAAGTTGACAGGACAGGCCACTCCTACGAGCAGTACTTC.

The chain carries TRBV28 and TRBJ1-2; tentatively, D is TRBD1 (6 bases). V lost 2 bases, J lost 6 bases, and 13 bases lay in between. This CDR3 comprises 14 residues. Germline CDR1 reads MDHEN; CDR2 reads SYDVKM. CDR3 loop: CASSLIQGAHGYTF. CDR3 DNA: TGTGCCAGCAGTTTAATACAGGGAGCGCATGGCTACACCTTC.

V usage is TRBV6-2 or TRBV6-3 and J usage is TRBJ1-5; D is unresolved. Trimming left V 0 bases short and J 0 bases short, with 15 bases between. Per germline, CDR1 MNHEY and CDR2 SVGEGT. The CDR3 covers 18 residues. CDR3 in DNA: TGTGCCAGCAGTTACTCGAAGCGGGTGGTCTATAGCAATCAGCCCCAGCATTTT. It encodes CASSYSKRVVYSNQPQHF.

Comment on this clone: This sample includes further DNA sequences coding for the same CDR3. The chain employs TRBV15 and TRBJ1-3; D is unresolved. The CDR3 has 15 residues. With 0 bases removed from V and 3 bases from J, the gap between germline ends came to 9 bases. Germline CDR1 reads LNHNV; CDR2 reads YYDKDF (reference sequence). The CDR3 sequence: CATSRDRGSGNTIYF. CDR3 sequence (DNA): TGTGCCACCAGCAGAGATAGAGGGAGTGGAAACACCATATATTTT.

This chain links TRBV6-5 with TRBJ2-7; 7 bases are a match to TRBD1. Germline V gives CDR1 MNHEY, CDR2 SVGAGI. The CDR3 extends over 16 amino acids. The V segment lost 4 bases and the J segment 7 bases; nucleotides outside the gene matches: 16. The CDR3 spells CASSFPPGQSPREQYF. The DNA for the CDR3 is TGTGCCAGCAGTTTCCCTCCGGGACAGTCCCCTCGGGAGCAGTACTTC.

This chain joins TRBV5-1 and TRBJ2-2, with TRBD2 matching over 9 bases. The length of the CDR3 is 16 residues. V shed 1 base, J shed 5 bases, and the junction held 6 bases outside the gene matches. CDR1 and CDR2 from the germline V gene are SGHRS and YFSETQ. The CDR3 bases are TGCGCCAGCAGCTTGTCAGCGGGAGGCCTTACCGGGGAGCTGTTTTTT. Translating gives CASSLSAGGLTGELFF.